The 20 T cell receptor beta chains listed next were all sequenced from one sample in a study of blood T cell repertoires in COVID-19. Libraries were prepared by immunoSEQ multiplex PCR; TCRdb keeps only in-frame clonotypes and omits some of them. Altogether 250,000 to 400,000 clones are present, roughly 88% being singletons, with the ten largest covering 1.5% to 2%. Input material: peripheral blood. These receptors all stem from a woman between 25 and 40 years old with COVID-19, enrolled during active disease.

The sample holds one count of this clone. The V call is TRBV19, the J call TRBJ1-1, with TRBD1 identical over 10 bases. V was pared by 8 bases and J by 9 bases, with 9 bases of the junction left unmatched. This CDR3 is built from 13 residues. Germline V lookup: CDR1 LNHDA, CDR2 SQIVND (reference sequence). In DNA, the CDR3 is TGTGCCAGTGGGGACAGGGGAGGTAAGAAAGCTTTCTTT. Encoded protein: CASGDRGGKKAFF. The variable domain in full, completed from reference TRBV19 and TRBJ1-1, reads DGGITQSPKYLFRKEGQNVTLSCEQNLNHDAMYWYRQDPGQGLRLIYYSQIVNDFQKGDIAEGYSVSREKKESFPLTVTSAQKNPTAFYLCASGDRGGKKAFFGQGTRLTVV.

This chain links TRBV2 with TRBJ2-2; TRBD1 agrees at 7 bases. This CDR3 is 13 amino acids long. The germline V gene encodes CDR1 SNHLY and CDR2 FYNNEI. Trimming at V came to 8 bases and at J to 1 base, leaving 1 base not matched to a gene. The CDR3 DNA follows: TGTGCCAGCGGACAGGAGAACACCGGGGAGCTGTTTTTT. Protein: CASGQENTGELFF.

This chain joins TRBV10-3 and TRBJ1-2, with TRBD1 as a possible D gene (6 bases). The CDR3 spans 14 residues. Trimming pared 6 bases from V and 0 bases from J, leaving 11 bases between. Germline values: CDR1 ENHRY, CDR2 SYGVKD. Written as DNA, the CDR3 is TGTGCCATCAGCCCAGGGGCCACTAACTATGGCTACACCTTC. It specifies CAISPGATNYGYTF.

The rearrangement links TRBV28 to TRBJ1-1, with 8 bases fitting TRBD1. Germline lookup yields CDR1 MDHEN and CDR2 SYDVKM. After removal of 3 bases from V and 3 bases from J, the junction contained 3 bases not matched to a gene. There are 14 residues in the CDR3. The DNA of the CDR3 is TGTGCCAGCAGTTTTACAGGGGGGGACACTGAAGCTTTCTTT. Protein: CASSFTGGDTEAFF.

CDR3 coding DNA: TGTGCCAGCCATCCCGTGGCCAGCCCGAGGGGGGAGCTGTTTTTT. It yields the protein CASHPVASPRGELFF. The chain links TRBV18 to TRBJ2-2; D unresolved. The ends were cut back, 8 bases at V and 8 bases at J, with 21 bases in the middle. CDR3 size: 15 residues. Germline-derived CDR1 and CDR2 are KGHSH and LQKENI.

The rearrangement joins TRBV19 to TRBJ1-6, with a tentative D call TRBD1 (6 bases). The CDR3 has 16 residues. Germline values: CDR1 LNHDA, CDR2 SQIVND (reference sequence). V was trimmed by 6 bases and J by 0 bases, leaving 12 bases between them. The CDR3 nucleotides are TGTGCCAGTAGAATTTCGGACAGCTCCTATAATTCACCCCTCCACTTT. Protein sequence: CASRISDSSYNSPLHF.

This sequence joins TRBV18 and TRBJ1-1; D is undetermined. Between the trimmed V and J ends, which lost 4 bases and 2 bases, there was a span of 17 bases. Per germline, CDR1 KGHSH and CDR2 LQKENI. The CDR3 covers 16 residues. CDR3 sequence (DNA): TGTGCCAGCTCACTTACCTCTACAGAGCCCAACACTGAAGCTTTCTTT. Translating it yields CASSLTSTEPNTEAFF.

The rearrangement uses TRBV7-8 and TRBJ1-5; 8 bases are shared with TRBD1. V gave up 5 bases and J gave up 2 bases; unmatched junction bases: 14. The germline gives CDR1 SGHVS, CDR2 FQNEAQ. The CDR3 is 18 residues long. The DNA of the CDR3 is TGTGCCAGCAGCCAAAAAGCCAGACAGGGGAGGGGCAATCAGCCCCAGCATTTT. Encoded protein: CASSQKARQGRGNQPQHF.

The chain links TRBV7-6 to TRBJ2-3; 7 bases match TRBD1. The CDR3 is 15 residues long. Germline loops: CDR1 SGHVS, CDR2 FNYEAQ. V lost 4 bases and J lost 3; bases outside the gene matches: 7. DNA for the CDR3: TGTGCCAGCAGCTGGAGACAGGGTATTACAGATACGCAGTATTTT. Its protein product is CASSWRQGITDTQYF.

Remarks on this clone: The germline gene is not matched at one end of the junction; a read error may be the cause. The V and J genes are TRBV6-5 and TRBJ1-2, with 8 bases aligning to TRBD1. CDR1 and CDR2 from the germline V gene are MNHEY and SVGAGI. The CDR3 spans 13 residues. CDR3 region: CASSSTGAYSLHF. Here the CDR3 DNA reads TGTGCCAGCAGTTCGACAGGGGCCTACAGCCTCCATTTC.

This clone was observed once. The chain carries TRBV15 and TRBJ1-1; TRBD1 might be the D (6 bases). V lost 5 bases and J 6 bases, leaving 13 bases between the germline ends. Germline V lookup: CDR1 LNHNV, CDR2 YYDKDF (reference sequence). There are 13 residues in the CDR3. The DNA of the CDR3 is TGTGCCACCAGCGCCGAGGGGGTACCTGAAGCTTTCTTT. It yields the protein CATSAEGVPEAFF.

CDR3 bases: TGTGCCAGCAGCCTAAGACAGTTCTCTGGAAACACCATATATTTT. Translated, it gives CASSLRQFSGNTIYF. The gene calls are TRBV3-1 (or the pseudogene TRBV3-2) and TRBJ1-3; D is perhaps TRBD1 (5 bases). This CDR3 contains 15 residues. The V gene lost 4 bases and the J gene lost 0 bases, with 10 bases spanning the gap. Germline loops: CDR1 LGHDT, CDR2 YNNKEL (reference sequence).

V gene TRBV6-5 combines with J gene TRBJ2-7; D remains ambiguous. The CDR3 contains 11 residues. Looked up from germline, CDR1 is MNHEY and CDR2 is SVGAGI. The V end was cut by 6 bases, the J end by 3 bases, with 6 bases between. Here the CDR3 reads CASSSLYEQYF. CDR3 bases: TGTGCCAGCAGCTCCCTCTACGAGCAGTACTTC.

The chain joins TRBV6-5 to TRBJ1-4; 7 bases fit TRBD1. CDR1 and CDR2 from the germline V gene are MNHEY and SVGAGI. Trimming removed 6 bases from V and 7 bases from J; junction bases left unmatched: 2. The CDR3 runs 12 residues. The CDR3 sequence is CASRGDSEKLFF. CDR3 nucleotides: TGTGCCAGCAGGGGGGACAGTGAAAAACTGTTTTTT.

J is TRBJ1-3 and V is TRBV7-8; no clear D. Trimming pared 6 bases from V and 0 bases from J, leaving 12 bases between. Germline CDR1 reads SGHVS; CDR2 reads FQNEAQ. The CDR3 length is 15 residues. CDR3 nucleotide sequence: TGTGCCAGCAGTCGGGCCGGGAACTCTGGAAACACCATATATTTT. It codes for CASSRAGNSGNTIYF.

The rearrangement joins TRBV6-5 to TRBJ2-3, with a tentative D call TRBD1 (5 bases). Germline V gives CDR1 MNHEY, CDR2 SVGAGI. This CDR3 spans 13 amino acids. Trimming shortened V by 5 bases and J by 15 bases, and 21 bases separated the two germline ends. CDR3 amino acids: CASSSYRQSTIYF. The CDR3 DNA reads as TGTGCCAGCAGTAGCTACAGGCAATCGACAATTTATTTT.

This clone has a single count. The rearrangement links TRBV29-1 to TRBJ2-2; the match to TRBD1 covers 7 bases. The CDR3 is made up of 13 amino acids. The J segment lost 7 bases and the V segment lost 7 bases, leaving 9 bases of the junction unmatched. CDR1 SQVTM and CDR2 ANQGSEA come from the germline V gene. This chain's CDR3 is CSGSVTGSGELFF. DNA of the CDR3: TGCAGCGGATCGGTGACAGGGAGCGGGGAGCTGTTTTTT.

This sequence joins TRBV6-2 or TRBV6-3 and TRBJ1-1; 10 nucleotides match TRBD1. V dropped 2 bases and J dropped 5; count of bases not matched to a gene: 5. Germline V gene sequence: CDR1 MNHEY, CDR2 SVGEGT. The CDR3 is 15 amino acids. CDR3 loop: CASSYPGTGVTEAFF. CDR3 DNA: TGTGCCAGCAGTTACCCCGGGACAGGGGTTACTGAAGCTTTCTTT.

This sequence joins TRBV15 and TRBJ2-7, with D possibly matching TRBD1 (5 bases). Trimming shortened V by 3 bases and J by 3 bases, and 9 bases separated the two germline ends. Germline-derived CDR1 and CDR2 are LNHNV and YYDKDF (reference sequence). The CDR3 contains 13 residues. CDR3 DNA: TGTGCCACCAGCAGCAACAGGCTCTACGAGCAGTACTTC. Residues: CATSSNRLYEQYF. Together with reference TRBV15 and TRBJ2-7, the CDR3 gives the full variable domain: DAMVIQNPRYQVTQFGKPVTLSCSQTLNHNVMYWYQQKSSQAPKLLFHYYDKDFNNEADTPDNFQSRRPNTSFCFLDIRSPGLGDTAMYLCATSSNRLYEQYFGPGTRLTVT.

The sample holds one count of this clone. Here the CDR3 reads CASSRDRVRGANVLTF. The CDR3 nucleotides read TGCGCCAGCAGCCGGGACAGGGTACGTGGGGCCAACGTCCTGACTTTC. The rearrangement links TRBV5-1 to TRBJ2-6, with 9 bases that match TRBD1. V lost 4 bases, J lost 3 bases, and 5 bases stayed unmatched. The CDR3 is 16 residues long. CDR1 is SGHRS, CDR2 YFSETQ, per germline.